The rows below give T cell receptor beta chains drawn from one sample of a study of regulatory T cells in long-lasting Graves disease. TCRdb reanalysed the multiplex PCR reads using MiXCR and keeps one entry per CDR3 protein. The sample carries about 470,000 distinct CDR3 sequences, less than 25% recorded once. Specimen: peripheral blood mononuclear cells (PBMCs), collected when the disease was refractory, from a patient treated with antithyroid drugs. These receptors were taken from a female donor with Graves disease. The CDR3 runs from the conserved cysteine through the conserved F or W. D genes are given only for firm matches. Only part of the rows carry a size: once, few, many, or a class if the clone is expanded.

CDR3 protein: CASSGGVWETQYF; CDR3 DNA: TGTGCCAGCAGCGGAGGGGTTTGGGAGACCCAGTACTTC; V gene: TRBV7-9; J gene: TRBJ2-5; D gene: NA; clone size: NA
CDR3 protein: CASSAPGRRNYGYTF; CDR3 DNA: TGTGCCAGCAGCGCCCCGGGACGCCGAAACTATGGCTACACCTTC; V gene: TRBV5-5; J gene: TRBJ1-2; D gene: NA; clone size: many
CDR3 protein: CASSGTVDQPQHF; CDR3 DNA: TGTGCCAGCAGTGGGACAGTCGATCAGCCCCAGCATTTT; V gene: TRBV6-1; J gene: TRBJ1-5; D gene: NA; clone size: NA
CDR3 protein: CAWSSGGGRYEQYF; CDR3 DNA: TGTGCCTGGAGTTCCGGGGGAGGGCGCTACGAGCAGTACTTC; V gene: TRBV30; J gene: TRBJ2-7; D gene: TRBD2; clone size: NA
CDR3 protein: CSAAGQGVTDTQYF; CDR3 DNA: TGCAGCGCTGCGGGACAGGGGGTCACAGATACGCAGTATTTT; V gene: TRBV29-1; J gene: TRBJ2-3; D gene: TRBD1; clone size: few
CDR3 protein: CASMVRLNRDNEKLFF; CDR3 DNA: TGCGCCAGCATGGTGCGGTTGAACAGAGATAATGAAAAACTGTTTTTT; V gene: TRBV4-1; J gene: TRBJ1-4; D gene: NA; clone size: NA
CDR3 protein: CASTPPGNNEKLFF; CDR3 DNA: TGTGCCAGCACCCCGCCCGGAAATAATGAAAAACTGTTTTTT; V gene: TRBV28; J gene: TRBJ1-4; D gene: NA; clone size: many
CDR3 protein: CSARSPGNTIYF; CDR3 DNA: TGCAGTGCTAGAAGCCCTGGAAACACCATATATTTT; V gene: TRBV20-1; J gene: TRBJ1-3; D gene: NA; clone size: NA
CDR3 protein: CSARDWDGPYEQYF; CDR3 DNA: TGCAGTGCTCGCGACTGGGACGGACCCTACGAGCAGTACTTC; V gene: TRBV20-1; J gene: TRBJ2-7; D gene: NA; clone size: NA
CDR3 protein: CANTPAGTGGNQPQHF; CDR3 DNA: TGTGCCAATACCCCCGCCGGGACAGGGGGCAATCAGCCCCAGCATTTT; V gene: TRBV19; J gene: TRBJ1-5; D gene: TRBD1; clone size: NA
CDR3 protein: CASSPSGGVDEQYF; CDR3 DNA: TGCGCCAGCAGCCCCTCTGGGGGGGTTGACGAGCAGTACTTC; V gene: TRBV4-1; J gene: TRBJ2-7; D gene: TRBD2; clone size: NA
CDR3 protein: CASNGLHEKLFF; CDR3 DNA: TGTGCCAGTAACGGACTCCATGAAAAACTGTTTTTT; V gene: TRBV6-2/TRBV6-3; J gene: TRBJ1-4; D gene: NA; clone size: many
CDR3 protein: CASSPLSEGFTGLGETQYF; CDR3 DNA: TGTGCCAGCAGCCCACTCTCGGAGGGTTTCACGGGCCTCGGGGAGACCCAGTACTTC; V gene: TRBV4-2; J gene: TRBJ2-5; D gene: NA; clone size: few
CDR3 protein: CASSLDRVGLEQYF; CDR3 DNA: TGCGCCAGCAGCTTGGACAGGGTTGGTCTCGAGCAGTACTTC; V gene: TRBV5-1; J gene: TRBJ2-7; D gene: NA; clone size: NA
CDR3 protein: CARSDQGSQETQYF; CDR3 DNA: TGTGCCAGGAGTGATCAGGGGTCGCAAGAGACCCAGTACTTC; V gene: TRBV6-1; J gene: TRBJ2-5; D gene: NA; clone size: NA
CDR3 protein: CASSAGWAEAFF; CDR3 DNA: TGTGCCAGCAGTGCGGGGTGGGCTGAAGCTTTCTTT; V gene: TRBV6-1; J gene: TRBJ1-1; D gene: NA; clone size: many
CDR3 protein: CASSERAGNEKLFF; CDR3 DNA: TGTGCCAGCAGTGAGCGGGCAGGCAATGAAAAACTGTTTTTT; V gene: TRBV2; J gene: TRBJ1-4; D gene: NA; clone size: many
CDR3 protein: CVSSPGGGGSHEQYF; CDR3 DNA: TGTGTCAGCAGCCCAGGAGGGGGTGGTTCCCACGAGCAGTACTTC; V gene: TRBV2; J gene: TRBJ2-7; D gene: NA; clone size: NA
CDR3 protein: CASSLAGVYNSPLHF; CDR3 DNA: TGTGCCAGCAGCTTAGCCGGGGTTTATAATTCACCCCTCCACTTT; V gene: TRBV13; J gene: TRBJ1-6; D gene: NA; clone size: many
CDR3 protein: CASSQGGGTEAFF; CDR3 DNA: TGTGCCAGCAGCCAAGGTGGGGGGACTGAAGCTTTCTTT; V gene: TRBV3-1; J gene: TRBJ1-1; D gene: NA; clone size: many
CDR3 protein: CASSSPTAGGKSYEQYF; CDR3 DNA: TGCGCCAGCAGCTCACCCACGGCGGGAGGGAAATCCTACGAGCAGTACTTC; V gene: TRBV5-1; J gene: TRBJ2-7; D gene: TRBD2; clone size: few
CDR3 protein: CASSPPSFYEQYF; CDR3 DNA: TGTGCCAGCAGTCCCCCTTCCTTTTACGAGCAGTACTTC; V gene: TRBV28; J gene: TRBJ2-7; D gene: NA; clone size: few
CDR3 protein: CASILTANTGELFF; CDR3 DNA: TGTGCCAGTATCTTGACAGCGAACACCGGGGAGCTGTTTTTT; V gene: TRBV19; J gene: TRBJ2-2; D gene: NA; clone size: few
CDR3 protein: CASSLGGALLQYF; CDR3 DNA: TGTGCCAGCAGCTTAGGGGGAGCTCTTCTTCAGTACTTC; V gene: TRBV7-2; J gene: TRBJ2-4; D gene: NA; clone size: few
CDR3 protein: CAISDRDRKPYEQYF; CDR3 DNA: TGTGCCATCAGTGACCGGGACAGAAAGCCCTACGAGCAGTACTTC; V gene: TRBV10-3; J gene: TRBJ2-7; D gene: TRBD1; clone size: many
CDR3 protein: CSASILLPPVAKNIQYF; CDR3 DNA: TGCAGTGCTAGTATTCTACTCCCCCCTGTAGCCAAAAACATTCAGTACTTC; V gene: TRBV20-1; J gene: TRBJ2-4; D gene: NA; clone size: few
CDR3 protein: CAWSAPITGTELFF; CDR3 DNA: TGTGCCTGGAGTGCCCCAATTACAGGGACAGAACTGTTTTTT; V gene: TRBV30; J gene: TRBJ1-4; D gene: TRBD1; clone size: many
CDR3 protein: CASSMFGRSSYEQYF; CDR3 DNA: TGTGCCAGTAGTATGTTCGGACGTTCTTCCTACGAGCAGTACTTC; V gene: TRBV19; J gene: TRBJ2-7; D gene: NA; clone size: NA
CDR3 protein: CAWSVRQGAGGYTF; CDR3 DNA: TGTGCCTGGAGTGTTCGGCAGGGGGCCGGTGGCTACACCTTC; V gene: TRBV30; J gene: TRBJ1-2; D gene: TRBD1; clone size: many
CDR3 protein: CASSIRGGHAGELFF; CDR3 DNA: TGTGCCAGCAGCATCAGAGGGGGGCACGCCGGGGAGCTGTTTTTT; V gene: TRBV28; J gene: TRBJ2-2; D gene: NA; clone size: many
CDR3 protein: CASSLSATLHF; CDR3 DNA: TGTGCCAGCAGCTTGTCAGCAACCCTCCACTTT; V gene: TRBV5-8; J gene: TRBJ1-6; D gene: NA; clone size: many
CDR3 protein: CSAPIRAGTVNQPQHF; CDR3 DNA: TGCAGTGCTCCAATTCGAGCCGGGACGGTAAATCAGCCCCAGCATTTT; V gene: TRBV20-1; J gene: TRBJ1-5; D gene: NA; clone size: few
CDR3 protein: CASRQGTMNTEAFF; CDR3 DNA: TGTGCCAGCAGACAGGGGACAATGAACACTGAAGCTTTCTTT; V gene: TRBV6-1; J gene: TRBJ1-1; D gene: TRBD1; clone size: many
CDR3 protein: CATSRAGGASNEQYF; CDR3 DNA: TGTGCCACCAGCAGAGCGGGAGGGGCTTCGAACGAGCAGTACTTC; V gene: TRBV15; J gene: TRBJ2-7; D gene: TRBD2; clone size: NA
CDR3 protein: CASSLVAADTQYF; CDR3 DNA: TGCGCCAGCAGCTTAGTAGCGGCAGATACGCAGTATTTT; V gene: TRBV5-1; J gene: TRBJ2-3; D gene: NA; clone size: NA
CDR3 protein: CASSQGRGQGMSEQYF; CDR3 DNA: TGTGCCAGCAGCCAAGGGCGGGGACAGGGAATGTCCGAGCAGTACTTC; V gene: TRBV4-2; J gene: TRBJ2-7; D gene: TRBD1; clone size: NA
CDR3 protein: CAISESHSGVNVLTF; CDR3 DNA: TGTGCCATCAGTGAGTCCCACTCTGGGGTCAACGTCCTGACTTTC; V gene: TRBV10-3; J gene: TRBJ2-6; D gene: NA; clone size: NA
CDR3 protein: CASSSLFRGKEKLFF; CDR3 DNA: TGTGCCAGCAGCTCCCTGTTCAGGGGGAAAGAAAAACTGTTTTTT; V gene: TRBV7-8; J gene: TRBJ1-4; D gene: TRBD1; clone size: NA
CDR3 protein: CSARVYTGELFF; CDR3 DNA: TGCAGTGCTAGAGTTTACACCGGGGAGCTGTTTTTT; V gene: TRBV20-1; J gene: TRBJ2-2; D gene: NA; clone size: few
CDR3 protein: CASSLGDRGSTYEQYF; CDR3 DNA: TGCGCCAGCAGCTTGGGGGACAGGGGCTCCACCTACGAGCAGTACTTC; V gene: TRBV5-1; J gene: TRBJ2-7; D gene: TRBD1; clone size: NA
CDR3 protein: CAWSVPGRAGYEQYF; CDR3 DNA: TGTGCCTGGAGTGTACCGGGGAGAGCGGGCTACGAGCAGTACTTC; V gene: TRBV30; J gene: TRBJ2-7; D gene: NA; clone size: NA
CDR3 protein: CASSYSAGLGGEKLFF; CDR3 DNA: TGTGCCAGCAGTTACTCGGCAGGGTTAGGCGGTGAAAAACTGTTTTTT; V gene: TRBV6-5; J gene: TRBJ1-4; D gene: NA; clone size: few
CDR3 protein: CASSHLRGLGELFF; CDR3 DNA: TGTGCCAGCAGCCATCTCCGGGGTTTAGGGGAGCTGTTTTTT; V gene: TRBV12-3/TRBV12-4; J gene: TRBJ2-2; D gene: NA; clone size: few
CDR3 protein: CASYHLGSTTHGNTQYF; CDR3 DNA: TGTGCCAGCTATCATCTGGGGAGCACAACCCACGGGAATACGCAGTATTTT; V gene: TRBV5-8; J gene: TRBJ2-3; D gene: NA; clone size: few
CDR3 protein: CSAGSSQRQYF; CDR3 DNA: TGCAGTGCTGGCTCCTCGCAGAGGCAGTACTTC; V gene: TRBV20-1; J gene: TRBJ2-7; D gene: NA; clone size: many
CDR3 protein: CASSLPRTARQPQHF; CDR3 DNA: TGTGCCAGCAGTTTACCCCGGACCGCCCGGCAGCCCCAGCATTTT; V gene: TRBV28; J gene: TRBJ1-5; D gene: NA; clone size: many
CDR3 protein: CSAEVVAVNNSPLHF; CDR3 DNA: TGCAGTGCCGAGGTGGTGGCAGTGAATAATTCACCCCTCCACTTT; V gene: TRBV20-1; J gene: TRBJ1-6; D gene: NA; clone size: many
CDR3 protein: CASSLTPTSGRGASYNEQFF; CDR3 DNA: TGCGCCAGCAGCTTAACCCCTACTAGCGGGAGGGGGGCCTCCTACAATGAGCAGTTCTTC; V gene: TRBV5-1; J gene: TRBJ2-1; D gene: TRBD2; clone size: NA
CDR3 protein: CASSPRGGSYEQYF; CDR3 DNA: TGTGCCAGCAGTCCACGAGGAGGGTCCTACGAGCAGTACTTC; V gene: TRBV6-1; J gene: TRBJ2-7; D gene: NA; clone size: NA
CDR3 protein: CASSYSISLTYEQYF; CDR3 DNA: TGTGCCAGCAGTTACTCGATAAGCCTAACCTACGAGCAGTACTTC; V gene: TRBV6-5; J gene: TRBJ2-7; D gene: NA; clone size: few
CDR3 protein: CASRLAEAYEQYF; CDR3 DNA: TGTGCCAGCCGACTAGCGGAAGCCTACGAGCAGTACTTC; V gene: TRBV27; J gene: TRBJ2-7; D gene: TRBD2; clone size: NA
CDR3 protein: CATSPRQSYQPQHF; CDR3 DNA: TGTGCCACCAGTCCTCGGCAGAGCTATCAGCCCCAGCATTTT; V gene: TRBV24-1; J gene: TRBJ1-5; D gene: NA; clone size: few
CDR3 protein: CASRGQQVETQYF; CDR3 DNA: TGTGCCAGCAGGGGACAGCAAGTGGAGACCCAGTACTTC; V gene: TRBV28; J gene: TRBJ2-5; D gene: TRBD1; clone size: many
CDR3 protein: CASTGQANTEAFF; CDR3 DNA: TGTGCCAGCACCGGACAGGCGAACACTGAAGCTTTCTTT; V gene: TRBV18; J gene: TRBJ1-1; D gene: TRBD1; clone size: many
CDR3 protein: CSASLRVNTEAFF; CDR3 DNA: TGCAGTGCTAGTCTTAGGGTGAACACTGAAGCTTTCTTT; V gene: TRBV20-1; J gene: TRBJ1-1; D gene: NA; clone size: many
CDR3 protein: CASSPGTRGNTEAFF; CDR3 DNA: TGTGCCAGCAGTCCCGGCACCCGGGGTAACACTGAAGCTTTCTTT; V gene: TRBV27; J gene: TRBJ1-1; D gene: NA; clone size: many
CDR3 protein: CASSLEARAYEQYF; CDR3 DNA: TGCGCCAGCAGCTTGGAGGCCAGAGCCTACGAGCAGTACTTC; V gene: TRBV5-1; J gene: TRBJ2-7; D gene: NA; clone size: NA